These 31 T cell receptor beta chains originate from one sample sequenced in a study of shared clonotypes between healthy human individuals. Assay: immunoSEQ multiplex PCR; the TCRdb copy retains only in-frame clones and omits some. The profile covers millions of clones, with about 92% appearing a single time and roughly 0.13% taken by the ten largest. The specimen sequenced was naive CD4+ T cells sorted from blood. Subset meaning: CD45RA+ positively selected. These receptors came from a man between 18 and 35 years old in good health.

The rearrangement uses TRBV6-6 and TRBJ1-1; a weak D match, TRBD1 (6 bases). Germline CDR1 and CDR2: MNHNY and SVGAGI (reference sequence). This CDR3 spans 15 amino acids. The ends were cut back, 6 bases at V and 5 bases at J, with 19 bases in the middle. CDR3 nucleotides: TGTGCCAGCAGGGTGCGGGACACCAGAGGTACTGAAGCTTTCTTT. Its protein is CASRVRDTRGTEAFF.

The genes are TRBV5-4 and TRBJ1-5; tentatively, D is TRBD1 (6 bases). Trimming took 0 bases from V and 4 from J, leaving 11 bases between them. CDR1 and CDR2 from the germline V gene are SGHNT and YYREEE (reference sequence). The CDR3 runs 15 residues. The CDR3 nucleotides read TGTGCCAGCAGCTTGGACGGAACAGGGAATCAGCCCCAGCATTTT. This encodes CASSLDGTGNQPQHF.

Points on this clone: Additional DNA sequences in this sample encode the identical CDR3. This chain joins TRBV27 and TRBJ1-2; D is perhaps TRBD1 (5 bases). This CDR3 has 13 residues. Per the germline V gene, CDR1 is MNHEY and CDR2 is SMNVEV (reference sequence). V lost 4 bases and J 3 bases, leaving 9 bases between the germline ends. CDR3 amino acids: CASSSDSYYGYTF. CDR3 sequence (DNA): TGTGCCAGCAGTTCAGACAGCTACTATGGCTACACCTTC.

The chain recombines TRBV28 with TRBJ1-4; D is uncertain. Trimming took off 5 bases at V and 0 bases at J, with 10 bases between the two ends. The CDR3 contains 15 residues. Per germline, CDR1 MDHEN and CDR2 SYDVKM. The CDR3 DNA is TGTGCCAGCAGTGTGGACCTTGCAACTAATGAAAAACTGTTTTTT. Encoded protein: CASSVDLATNEKLFF.

The chain links TRBV5-1 to TRBJ1-1, with TRBD1 as a possible D gene (6 bases). CDR1 and CDR2 from the germline V gene are SGHRS and YFSETQ. The CDR3 loop spans 14 amino acids. V shed 4 bases and J shed 4 bases, with 14 bases lying between them. DNA of the CDR3: TGCGCCAGCAGCCCGGCGGAGGGGGTCACTGAAGCTTTCTTT. It encodes CASSPAEGVTEAFF.

The chain has TRBV6-5 and TRBJ2-2, with D possibly being TRBD2 (6 bases). V gave up 4 bases and J gave up 1 base, with 10 bases separating them. The V gene's germline CDR1 is MNHEY and CDR2 SVGAGI. The length of the CDR3 is 15 residues. CDR3 loop: CASSSNGGNTGELFF. In nucleotides, the CDR3 is TGTGCCAGCAGTTCGAACGGGGGGAACACCGGGGAGCTGTTTTTT.

As to this clone: The sample holds other DNA sequences that translate to the same CDR3. V gene TRBV5-6 combines with J gene TRBJ2-7, with TRBD1 identical over 8 bases. CDR1 and CDR2 (germline): SGHDT, YYEEEE. The CDR3 extends over 14 amino acids. V dropped 1 base and J dropped 3; count of bases not matched to a gene: 3. The CDR3: CASSLRQGYYEQYF. The DNA for the CDR3 is TGTGCCAGCAGCTTGCGACAGGGGTACTACGAGCAGTACTTC.

This clone was counted a single time. V usage is TRBV7-2 and J usage is TRBJ2-7; the match to TRBD2 covers 9 bases. CDR3 length equals 14 residues. Trimming took 4 bases from V and 4 from J; bases not matched to a gene: 5. Germline V gives CDR1 SGHTA, CDR2 FQGNSA. The CDR3 DNA reads as TGTGCCAGCAGCTCGACTAGCGGACAATACGAGCAGTACTTC. Encoded protein: CASSSTSGQYEQYF.

In this sample, this clone turned up once. The V call is TRBV9, the J call TRBJ1-2, with D maybe TRBD1 (6 bases). Trimming removed 4 bases at V and 5 bases at J, with 18 bases between. CDR1 and CDR2 (germline): SGDLS, YYNGEE. This CDR3 region has 15 residues. The CDR3 reads CASSPTGIIEYGYTF. For the CDR3, the DNA is TGTGCCAGCAGCCCTACAGGGATTATTGAATATGGCTACACCTTC.

The chain employs TRBV12-5 and TRBJ2-7; D uncertain. Germline-derived CDR1 and CDR2 are LGHNT and FRNRAP. The CDR3 has 16 amino acids. Trimming stripped 0 bases from V and 4 bases from J, with 16 bases between. The CDR3, as DNA: TGTGCTAGTGGTTTGGTATGGTTTCCCTACTCGTACGAGCAGTACTTC. As protein: CASGLVWFPYSYEQYF.

The gene calls are TRBV18 and TRBJ2-7; 11 bases are a match to TRBD1. V shed 2 bases and J 1 base; nucleotides not matched to a gene: 4. The CDR3 is made up of 16 amino acids. The germline CDR1 and CDR2 sequences are KGHSH and LQKENI. The CDR3 sequence: CASSPTGTGGSYEQYF. The CDR3 nucleotides are TGTGCCAGCTCACCAACCGGGACAGGGGGTTCCTACGAGCAGTACTTC.

CDR3 bases: TGTGCCAGCGTAGAGGCGAGCAATCAGCCCCAGCATTTT. This codes for CASVEASNQPQHF. This chain connects TRBV2 to TRBJ1-5; D gene uncertain. This CDR3 is built from 13 residues. The V end lost 8 bases, the J end lost 1 base, and 9 bases lay between the germline ends. Germline CDR1 is SNHLY and CDR2 is FYNNEI.

With regard to this clone: The same CDR3 arises from other DNA sequences in this sample as well. The chain joins TRBV5-4 to TRBJ2-1; 10 positions agree with TRBD2. The CDR3 is 15 residues long. Per the germline V gene, CDR1 is SGHNT and CDR2 is YYREEE (reference sequence). V was pared by 0 bases and J by 4 bases, with 1 base of the junction left unmatched. CDR3 in DNA: TGTGCCAGCAGCTTGGAAGCGGGAGGGTACAATGAGCAGTTCTTC. Protein: CASSLEAGGYNEQFF.

Remarks on this clone: The same CDR3 arises from other DNA sequences in this sample as well. Here the CDR3 reads CASSYSRRNYGYTF. The CDR3 DNA follows: TGTGCCAGCAGTTACTCGCGTCGGAACTATGGCTACACCTTC. This sequence joins TRBV6-5 and TRBJ1-2; D unclear. Per germline, CDR1 MNHEY and CDR2 SVGAGI. This CDR3 has 14 amino acids. Between the trimmed V and J ends, which lost 0 bases and 2 bases, there was a span of 7 bases.

This clone was observed a handful of times. This sample also contains other DNA sequences that code for the same CDR3. The chain uses TRBV6-1 and TRBJ1-2; no clear D. V lost 2 bases, J lost 2 bases, and 6 bases lay in between. There are 13 residues in the CDR3. Germline V gene sequence: CDR1 MNHNS, CDR2 SASEGT. CDR3 nucleotide sequence: TGTGCCAGCAGTGAACAGGTGAACTATGGCTACACCTTC. Translated: CASSEQVNYGYTF.

The J gene is TRBJ2-5, the V gene TRBV7-9; D ambiguous. Germline V gives CDR1 SEHNR, CDR2 FQNEAQ (reference sequence). The CDR3 consists of 14 residues. V was clipped by 2 bases and J by 3 bases, with 10 bases between them. CDR3 nucleotide sequence: TGTGCCAGCAGCTTAACCCCTAGAGAAGAGACCCAGTACTTC. This gives the protein CASSLTPREETQYF.

As regards this clone: The junction and the germline gene differ at one end; a read error may be behind it. The rearrangement uses TRBV7-7 and TRBJ2-4; TRBD2 matches at 9 bases. The CDR3 extends over 20 amino acids. Germline-derived CDR1 and CDR2 are SSHAT and FNYEAQ (reference sequence). This CDR3 reads CASSEPPAGGSEIAKNIQYF. CDR3 DNA sequence: TGTGCTAGCAGCGAACCCCCCGCGGGAGGGTCGGAAATAGCCAAAAACATTCAGTACTTC.

This chain uses TRBV5-5 with TRBJ2-1, with D possibly matching TRBD2 (5 bases). V lost 2 bases and J lost 5, with 8 bases in between. Germline V CDR1 and CDR2: SGHKS, YYEKEE (reference sequence). The CDR3 has 13 residues. In DNA form, the CDR3 reads TGTGCCAGCAGCTTTGGACTCAACAATGAGCAGTTCTTC. Protein sequence: CASSFGLNNEQFF.

The chain carries TRBV25-1 and TRBJ1-4; D not certain. V was trimmed by 5 bases and J by 8 bases, leaving 6 bases between them. The germline CDR1 and CDR2 sequences are MGHDK and SYGVNS. The CDR3 is made up of 11 amino acids. In DNA form, the CDR3 reads TGTGCCAGCAGTCAATCGGAAAAACTGTTTTTT. It specifies CASSQSEKLFF.

The rearrangement links TRBV30 to TRBJ2-1; possible D gene TRBD1, 6 bases. This CDR3 contains 16 residues. CDR1 and CDR2 (germline): GTSNPN, SVGIG (reference sequence). Trimming cost V 2 bases and J 4 bases, with 18 bases left between them. The CDR3 region has the DNA TGTGCCTGGAGTCAGGGGTGGCCCGACACTTACAATGAGCAGTTCTTC. Translation gives CAWSQGWPDTYNEQFF.

The rearrangement uses TRBV5-1 and TRBJ1-1; D is uncertain. The CDR3 has 14 amino acids. V was trimmed by 1 base and J by 5 bases, leaving 12 bases between them. The V gene's germline CDR1 is SGHRS and CDR2 YFSETQ. The CDR3 DNA sequence: TGCGCCAGCAGCTTGAACAGTGTGGGGACTGAAGCTTTCTTT. It encodes CASSLNSVGTEAFF.

This clone appeared once. Different DNA sequences within this sample yield the same CDR3. The gene calls are TRBV6-1 and TRBJ1-4; 10 positions match TRBD1. Germline trimming cut 6 bases from V and 5 bases from J; bases unmatched to any gene: 3. The CDR3 sequence is 14 residues long. Germline CDR1 is MNHNS and CDR2 is SASEGT. CDR3 coding DNA: TGTGCCAGCAGCTTGGGACAGGGGAATGAAAAACTGTTTTTT. Amino acids: CASSLGQGNEKLFF.

CDR3 amino acids: CASSVHDRKAATNEKLFF. DNA for the CDR3: TGTGCCAGCAGCGTACACGACAGAAAAGCTGCAACTAATGAAAAACTGTTTTTT. J is TRBJ1-4 and V is TRBV9; a possible D gene is TRBD1 (5 bases). This CDR3 comprises 18 residues. V lost 1 base and J lost 0, with 16 bases in between. Germline values: CDR1 SGDLS, CDR2 YYNGEE.

The chain is built from TRBV6-1 and TRBJ1-5; D is uncertain. CDR3 length equals 14 residues. In germline, CDR1 is MNHNS, CDR2 SASEGT. Trimming left V 7 bases short and J 0 bases short, with 10 bases between. The chain's CDR3 is CASIFGSSNQPQHF. For the CDR3, the DNA is TGTGCCAGCATCTTTGGCAGTAGCAATCAGCCCCAGCATTTT.

The chain employs TRBV7-9 and TRBJ1-2; 8 bases map to TRBD1. With V trimmed by 3 bases and J by 4 bases, 4 bases remained unmatched. Germline lookup yields CDR1 SEHNR and CDR2 FQNEAQ (reference sequence). The CDR3 is 14 residues long. CDR3 DNA: TGTGCCAGCAGCTTGACAGGGGAGACCTATGGCTACACCTTC. Protein: CASSLTGETYGYTF.

Concerning this clone: The identical CDR3 is also encoded by other nucleotide sequences in the sample. This chain uses TRBV30 with TRBJ2-3; D is perhaps TRBD1 (6 bases). This CDR3 is 14 amino acids long. Trimming took 0 bases from V and 0 from J, leaving 7 bases between them. Germline loops: CDR1 GTSNPN, CDR2 SVGIG (reference sequence). CDR3 residues: CAWSVGGSTDTQYF. The CDR3, as DNA: TGTGCCTGGAGTGTAGGGGGTAGCACAGATACGCAGTATTTT.

The chain links TRBV7-2 to TRBJ2-2, with a tentative D call TRBD2 (5 bases). The CDR3 runs to 16 residues. Germline V gene data show CDR1 as SGHTA and CDR2 as FQGNSA. V lost 2 bases and J 2 bases, leaving 12 bases between the germline ends. The CDR3 sequence: CASSLFSGSNTGELFF. As DNA, the CDR3 is TGTGCCAGCAGCTTATTCTCGGGGAGTAACACCGGGGAGCTGTTTTTT.

This chain connects TRBV4-1 to TRBJ1-5; the D gene is possibly TRBD1 (6 bases). Germline V lookup: CDR1 MGHRA, CDR2 YSYEKL. The CDR3 is made up of 17 amino acids. Trimming took 4 bases from V and 1 from J, leaving 17 bases between them. For the CDR3, the DNA is TGCGCCAGCAGCCTCCGACCCGGGGGGCTGAGCAATCAGCCCCAGCATTTT. Encoded protein: CASSLRPGGLSNQPQHF.

The chain has TRBV29-1 and TRBJ1-2; D unresolved. From germline, CDR1 is SQVTM and CDR2 ANQGSEA. This CDR3 comprises 13 residues. V was clipped by 1 base and J by 4 bases, with 10 bases between them. CDR3 loop: CSVEAGDGYGYTF. The CDR3 nucleotides read TGCAGCGTTGAAGCCGGGGATGGCTATGGCTACACCTTC.

The chain is built from TRBV10-3 and TRBJ1-1; D call uncertain. Germline V lookup: CDR1 ENHRY, CDR2 SYGVKD. The V end was cut by 6 bases, the J end by 4 bases, with 12 bases between. The CDR3 loop spans 13 amino acids. The CDR3 bases are TGTGCCATCAGGGAACAGTCGAGCACTGAAGCTTTCTTT. Residues: CAIREQSSTEAFF.

This clone was found once. The V gene is TRBV19, the J gene TRBJ1-2, with D possibly being TRBD1 (5 bases). CDR1 and CDR2 from the germline V gene are LNHDA and SQIVND (reference sequence). The V end was cut by 5 bases, the J end by 2 bases, with 12 bases between. CDR3 length: 14 residues. The CDR3 DNA follows: TGTGCCAGTAGTGAGACAGATCTCAACTATGGCTACACCTTC. Translated, it gives CASSETDLNYGYTF.